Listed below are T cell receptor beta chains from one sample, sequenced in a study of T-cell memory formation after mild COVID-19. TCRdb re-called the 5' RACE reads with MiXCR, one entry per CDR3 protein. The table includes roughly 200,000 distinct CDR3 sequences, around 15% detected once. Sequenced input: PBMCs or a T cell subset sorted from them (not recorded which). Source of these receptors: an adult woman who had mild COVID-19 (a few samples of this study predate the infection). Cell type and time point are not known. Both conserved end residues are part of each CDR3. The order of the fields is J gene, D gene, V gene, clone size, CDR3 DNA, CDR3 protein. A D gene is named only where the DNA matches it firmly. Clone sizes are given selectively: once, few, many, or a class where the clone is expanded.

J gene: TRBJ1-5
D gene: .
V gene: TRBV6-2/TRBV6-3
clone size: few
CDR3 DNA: TGTGCCAGCAGATTAGGGAATCAGCCCCAGCATTTT
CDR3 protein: CASRLGNQPQHF

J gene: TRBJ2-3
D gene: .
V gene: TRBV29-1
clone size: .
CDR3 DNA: TGCAGCGAAGGAGATACGCAGTATTTT
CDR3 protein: CSEGDTQYF

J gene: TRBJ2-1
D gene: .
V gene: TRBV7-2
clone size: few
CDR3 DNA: TGTGCCAGCAGTCCAGAACAGGGATCGGTGAGAAATGAGCAGTTCTTC
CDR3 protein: CASSPEQGSVRNEQFF

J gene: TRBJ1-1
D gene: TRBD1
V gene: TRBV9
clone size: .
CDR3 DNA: TGTGCCAGCAGCCCACTTGGGGGGGGACAGGGGGAAGCTTTCTTT
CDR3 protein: CASSPLGGGQGEAFF

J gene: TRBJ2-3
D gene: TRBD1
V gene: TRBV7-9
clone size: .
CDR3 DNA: TGTGCCAGCGCGAGGGCAGGGGGCGCAGATACGCAGTATTTT
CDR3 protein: CASARAGGADTQYF

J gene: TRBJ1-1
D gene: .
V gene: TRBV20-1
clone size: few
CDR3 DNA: TGCAGTGCTAGGGTGGGGTCCGCCCGTGAAGCTTTCTTT
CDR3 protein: CSARVGSAREAFF

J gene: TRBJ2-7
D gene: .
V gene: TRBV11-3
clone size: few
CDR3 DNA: TGTGCCAGCAGCCCATGGGGGGCCCCCTACGAGCAGTACTTC
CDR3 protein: CASSPWGAPYEQYF

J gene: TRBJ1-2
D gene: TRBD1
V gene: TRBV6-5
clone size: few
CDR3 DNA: TGTGCCAGCAGTTACCGTGGGACAGGGTGGGGCTACACCTTC
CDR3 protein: CASSYRGTGWGYTF

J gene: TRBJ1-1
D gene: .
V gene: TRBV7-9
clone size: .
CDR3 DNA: TGTGCCAGCAGCCGAGGCGGAGGGGGGTTGACTGAAGCTTTCTTT
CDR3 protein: CASSRGGGGLTEAFF

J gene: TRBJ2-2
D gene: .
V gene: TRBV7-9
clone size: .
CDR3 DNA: TGTGCCAGCAGCCTACGGTCGCCGCAATCCGGGGAGCTGTTTTTT
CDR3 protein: CASSLRSPQSGELFF

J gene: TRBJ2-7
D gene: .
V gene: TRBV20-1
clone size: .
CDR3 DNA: TGCAGTGCCGGTTCGGACAGAAACTCCTACGAGCAGTACTTC
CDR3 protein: CSAGSDRNSYEQYF

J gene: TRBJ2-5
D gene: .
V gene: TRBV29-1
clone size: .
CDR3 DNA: TGCAGCGTTGAAAATAGGGAGACCCAGTACTTC
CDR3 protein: CSVENRETQYF

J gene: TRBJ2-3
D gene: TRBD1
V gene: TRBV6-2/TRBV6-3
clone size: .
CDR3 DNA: TGTGCCAGCAGGAGGGACAGGGCGTTAAGGGGCACAGATACGCAGTATTTT
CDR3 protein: CASRRDRALRGTDTQYF

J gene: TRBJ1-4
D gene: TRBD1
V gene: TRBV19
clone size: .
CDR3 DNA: TGTGCCACCAAACGGGACAGACTAGAGGAAAAACTGTTTTTT
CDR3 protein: CATKRDRLEEKLFF

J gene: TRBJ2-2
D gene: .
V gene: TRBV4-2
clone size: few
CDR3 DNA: TGTGCCAGCAGCCTGCGCCGGGGGGCGAAGACCGGGGAGCTGTTTTTT
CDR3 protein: CASSLRRGAKTGELFF

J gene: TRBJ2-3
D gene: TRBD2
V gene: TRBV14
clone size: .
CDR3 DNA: TGTGCCAGCAGCCCCCGTAGCGGGAGTCTCACAGATACGCAGTATTTT
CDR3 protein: CASSPRSGSLTDTQYF

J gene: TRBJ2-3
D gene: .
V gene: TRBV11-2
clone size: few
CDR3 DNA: TGTGCCAGCACCCAAAGCACAGATACGCAGTATTTT
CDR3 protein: CASTQSTDTQYF

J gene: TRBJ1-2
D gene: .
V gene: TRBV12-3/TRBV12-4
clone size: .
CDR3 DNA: TGTGCCAGCTCGGGGATATCTGGCTACACCTTC
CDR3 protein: CASSGISGYTF